The 10 T cell receptor beta chains listed next were all sequenced from one sample in a study of shared clonotypes between healthy human individuals. Some clones are missing from TCRdb's copy, which holds only in-frame ones; the method was immunoSEQ multiplex PCR. The table lists over a million clones, 98% of them singletons, with less than 0.55% in the top ten. Sequenced input: naive CD4+ T cells sorted from blood. Subset in this sample: CD45RA+ positively selected. These receptors were obtained from a man aged 25 to 45 in good health.

The CDR3 is CASSVEDRAYEQYF. The CDR3 nucleotides read TGTGCCAGCAGTGTGGAGGACAGGGCCTACGAGCAGTACTTC. The J gene is TRBJ2-7, the V gene TRBV2; TRBD1 matches at 8 bases. With 4 bases clipped from V and 2 bases from J, the junction kept 4 bases outside the gene matches. The germline V gene has CDR1 SNHLY and CDR2 FYNNEI. The CDR3 sequence is 14 residues long.

This sequence joins TRBV29-1 and TRBJ2-3; possibly TRBD1 for D (6 bases). With 7 bases removed from V and 4 bases from J, the gap between germline ends came to 12 bases. The germline CDR1 and CDR2 sequences are SQVTM and ANQGSEA. This CDR3 is built from 12 residues. CDR3 sequence reads: CSETEGADTQYF. The CDR3 DNA reads as TGCAGCGAGACAGAGGGGGCAGATACGCAGTATTTT.

The CDR3 region has the DNA TGTGCCAGCAGCCCGCTAACTAGCGGGAGGAATTATGAGCAGTTCTTC. Protein sequence: CASSPLTSGRNYEQFF. V is TRBV7-9 and J is TRBJ2-1; TRBD2 matches 12 bases. CDR3 length: 16 residues. Looked up from germline, CDR1 is SEHNR and CDR2 is FQNEAQ (reference sequence). The V gene end was trimmed by 5 bases and the J gene end by 8 bases; junction bases not matched to a gene: 10.

In DNA form, the CDR3 reads TGTGCCACCGAAGCGGTGAACACCGGGGAGCTGTTTTTT. Protein sequence: CATEAVNTGELFF. The chain uses TRBV21-1 and TRBJ2-2; the D call of TRBD2 is as the table states it, not checked on the DNA. TRBV21-1 is noted as a pseudogene. The CDR3 spans 13 residues.

J is TRBJ1-5 and V is TRBV5-8; tentative D call: TRBD1 (5 bases). Germline V lookup: CDR1 SGHTS, CDR2 YDEGEE. The V end was cut by 3 bases, the J end by 4 bases, with 11 bases between. The CDR3 runs 14 residues. CDR3 residues: CASSSGGWNQPQHF. The CDR3 coding sequence is TGTGCCAGCAGCTCGGGGGGGTGGAATCAGCCCCAGCATTTT.

The chain has TRBV28 and TRBJ2-1; D is perhaps TRBD2 (6 bases). The CDR3 is 15 amino acids. V lost 2 bases and J 8 bases, leaving 16 bases between the germline ends. Per the germline V gene, CDR1 is MDHEN and CDR2 is SYDVKM. CDR3 region: CASSLPGLAMDEQFF. In nucleotides, the CDR3 is TGTGCCAGCAGTTTACCGGGACTGGCGATGGATGAGCAGTTCTTC. The complete variable domain, with remaining parts taken from reference TRBV28 and TRBJ2-1, reads DVKVTQSSRYLVKRTGEKVFLECVQDMDHENMFWYRQDPGLGLRLIYFSYDVKMKEKGDIPEGYSVSREKKERFSLILESASTNQTSMYLCASSLPGLAMDEQFFGPGTRLTVL.

V gene TRBV5-6 combines with J gene TRBJ1-1; no clear D gene. The V end was cut by 1 base, the J end by 1 base, with 8 bases between. The CDR3 is 14 residues long. CDR1 is SGHDT, CDR2 YYEEEE, per germline. CDR3 nucleotide sequence: TGTGCCAGCAGCTTGTTTAAGGGGAACACTGAAGCTTTCTTT. Residues: CASSLFKGNTEAFF.

Points on this clone: The sample has other DNA sequences that encode this CDR3 too. The J gene is TRBJ1-2, the V gene TRBV28, with TRBD1 as a possible D gene (5 bases). The germline V gene encodes CDR1 MDHEN and CDR2 SYDVKM. The CDR3 is made up of 13 amino acids. Trimming removed 3 bases from V and 4 bases from J, with 9 bases in between. CDR3 protein: CASSFGGSYGYTF. The CDR3 DNA follows: TGTGCCAGCAGTTTTGGGGGGAGCTATGGCTACACCTTC.

V is TRBV7-9 and J is TRBJ1-2; TRBD1 is a possible D gene (6 bases). There are 15 residues in the CDR3. CDR1 is SEHNR, CDR2 FQNEAQ, per germline (reference sequence). Between the trimmed V and J ends, which lost 1 base and 6 bases, there was a span of 15 bases. The CDR3 is CASSLGAGPGDGYTF. The DNA for the CDR3 is TGTGCCAGCAGCTTAGGAGCTGGGCCAGGGGATGGCTACACCTTC.

The rearrangement joins TRBV25-1 to TRBJ1-2; D might be TRBD1 (5 bases). Per the germline V gene, CDR1 is MGHDK and CDR2 is SYGVNS. V dropped 4 bases and J dropped 1 base, with 13 bases sitting between them. This CDR3 is built from 15 residues. CDR3 residues: CASSAGRIFNYGYTF. The CDR3 DNA follows: TGTGCCAGCAGTGCGGGACGGATTTTTAACTATGGCTACACCTTC.